The TCR beta chain described here comes from a study of blood T cell repertoires in COVID-19. Study context: The samples span acute and convalescent COVID-19 from the United States, Italy and Spain. PBMCs, B-cell-depleted T cells, or T cells provided the cDNA or gDNA that made up the material.

Assay: immunoSEQ multiplex PCR; the TCRdb copy retains only in-frame clones and omits some. The data show some 64,000 clones, with about 80% seen just once and 20% to 25% held by the top ten. V dropped 5 bases and J dropped 2; count of bases not matched to a gene: 7. Germline V lookup: CDR1 MNHNY, CDR2 SVGAGI (reference sequence). The CDR3 runs to 16 residues. V is TRBV6-6 and J is TRBJ1-5; TRBD1 matches at 9 bases. The TCR sequence derives from an elderly man with active or convalescent COVID-19. Specimen: peripheral blood. CDR3 region: CASSHTGGVGNQPQHF. Written as DNA, the CDR3 is TGTGCCAGCAGTCACACAGGGGGCGTTGGCAATCAGCCCCAGCATTTT.